This is a list of T cell receptor beta chains from one sample in a study of blood T cells in healthy people across ages. Each CDR3 protein is one row after TCRdb ran MiXCR on the 5' RACE reads. Of about 780,000 distinct CDR3 sequences in the sample, about half were seen once. Material: blood. These receptors came from a man older than 75 in good health. Each CDR3 is given with its conserved first and last residue. The D gene is left open where the match is weak. Not every row has a clone size; where given, it reads once, few, many or a size class.

>16|TRBD2|many|TRBJ2-3|TRBV7-3
TGTGCCAGCAGCTTAATGGGGACTAGCGGCACAGATACGCAGTATTTT
CASSLMGTSGTDTQYF
>15|TRBD2|NA|TRBJ2-2|TRBV28
TGTGCCAGCGTCGATTTGGCGGGAGGGGTCGGGGAGCTGTTTTTT
CASVDLAGGVGELFF
>13|NA|few|TRBJ1-1|TRBV28
TGTGCCAGCATACCTGCACTGGGCACTGAAGCTTTCTTT
CASIPALGTEAFF
>12|NA|many|TRBJ2-7|TRBV6-2/TRBV6-3
TGTGCCAGCAGTTACGGGGTCTACGAGCAGTACTTC
CASSYGVYEQYF
>17|TRBD2|NA|TRBJ2-3|TRBV4-1
TGCGCCAGCAGCCAAGGACTAGCGGGGGTACGCACAGATACGCAGTATTTT
CASSQGLAGVRTDTQYF
>17|NA|few|TRBJ2-3|TRBV10-3
TGTGCCATAGGGACAGGCGAGACTAGCGGTAGCACAGATACGCAGTATTTT
CAIGTGETSGSTDTQYF
>17|NA|few|TRBJ2-1|TRBV20-1
TGCAGTGCTAGAGAACGAGACAGCGCTAGGCTATACAATGAGCAGTTCTTC
CSARERDSARLYNEQFF
>15|NA|once|TRBJ2-3|TRBV5-1
TGCGCCAGCAGCTTGGCGGCGGGAACGAGGGATACGCGGTATTTT
CASSLAAGTRDTRYF
>16|TRBD2|NA|TRBJ2-1|TRBV4-3
TGCGCCAGCAGCCAAGGTTGGCTAGCGGGTAACAATGAGCAGTTCTTC
CASSQGWLAGNNEQFF
>15|NA|NA|TRBJ2-1|TRBV28
TGTGCCAGCCAACCCTGGGGGGCCAGCTACAATGAGCAGTTCTTC
CASQPWGASYNEQFF
>15|TRBD2|NA|TRBJ2-3|TRBV7-6
TGTGCCAGCAGCCCCTGGCTAGCGGGGACAGATACGCAGTATTTT
CASSPWLAGTDTQYF
>15|TRBD2|NA|TRBJ2-1|TRBV9
TGTGCCAGCAGCGTAGATAGCGGGATCTACAATGAGCAGTTCTTC
CASSVDSGIYNEQFF
>19|TRBD2|NA|TRBJ2-7|TRBV20-1
TGCAGTGCTAGAGATCCGGCCACCGGGACTAGCGGGAGGGCCACCGAGCAGTACTTC
CSARDPATGTSGRATEQYF
>15|NA|NA|TRBJ2-7|TRBV20-1
TGCAGTGCTAGAGATCCGACAGGAAGTATCTACGAGCAGTACTTC
CSARDPTGSIYEQYF
>13|NA|few|TRBJ1-4|TRBV2
TGTGCCAGCAGTGAGAGGGTTCGGGAAAAACTGTTTTTT
CASSERVREKLFF
>16|TRBD2|NA|TRBJ2-3|TRBV4-2
TGTGCCAGCAGCCCGAACGCCGGGAGGAAAACAGATACGCAGTATTTT
CASSPNAGRKTDTQYF
>16|NA|many|TRBJ2-6|TRBV3-1
TGTGCCAGCAGCCAAGATCTTGGGTCTGGGGCCAACGTCCTGACTTTC
CASSQDLGSGANVLTF
>16|NA|NA|TRBJ2-3|TRBV21-1
TGTGCCAGCAGCGGACAGGGGGCCGTCGGCACAGATACGCAGTATTTT
CASSGQGAVGTDTQYF
>13|NA|few|TRBJ1-1|TRBV27
TGTGCCAGCAGTGTATCGTCAGGGACTGAAGCTTTCTTT
CASSVSSGTEAFF
>15|NA|NA|TRBJ1-5|TRBV28
TGTGCCAGCAGTTTAGGGGGAGGGGGCAATCAGCCCCAGCATTTT
CASSLGGGGNQPQHF
>18|TRBD2|NA|TRBJ2-3|TRBV7-2
TGTGCCAGCAGCGAAAAGACTAGCGGGAGGGGTTATACAGATACGCAGTATTTT
CASSEKTSGRGYTDTQYF
>15|NA|NA|TRBJ2-1|TRBV20-1
TGCAGTGCCCGGCGGGGAGACCTGGGAAACAATGAGCAGTTCTTC
CSARRGDLGNNEQFF
>13|NA|NA|TRBJ2-7|TRBV20-1
TGCAGTGCTATTCGGGGAAGGGCTTACGAGCAGTACTTC
CSAIRGRAYEQYF
>12|NA|NA|TRBJ2-1|TRBV15
TGTGCCACCAGCACCACCGGGACAGAGCAGTTCTTC
CATSTTGTEQFF
>16|NA|NA|TRBJ1-4|TRBV7-9
TGTGCCAGCAGCTCTCCGGGGCAGGCTGTACGGGAAAAACTGTTTTTT
CASSSPGQAVREKLFF
>14|TRBD1|NA|TRBJ2-5|TRBV3-1
TGTGCCAGCAGCCAAGGCGCGACAGGGGGAGAGCAGTACTTC
CASSQGATGGEQYF
>14|NA|NA|TRBJ2-7|TRBV11-2
TGTGCCAGCAGCCCCACACCGGACGGGGGAGAGCAGTACTTC
CASSPTPDGGEQYF
>15|TRBD1|NA|TRBJ2-7|TRBV28
TGTGCCAGCAGTAAACCGGGACAGGCTTCTTACGAGCAGTACTTC
CASSKPGQASYEQYF
>15|TRBD1|few|TRBJ2-7|TRBV3-1
TGTGCCAGCAGCCTGGGGACAGGGGGTAACTACGAGCAGTACTTC
CASSLGTGGNYEQYF
>13|NA|NA|TRBJ2-5|TRBV3-1
TGTGCCAGCAGCCGGAGGGGCCGAGAGACCCAGTACTTC
CASSRRGRETQYF
>13|NA|many|TRBJ2-3|TRBV7-2
TGTGCCAGCAGCTTCGGGACGGCAGATACGCAGTATTTT
CASSFGTADTQYF
>15|NA|NA|TRBJ2-2|TRBV27
TGTGCCAGCAGTCGACGAGACTTCCTCACCGGGGAGCTGTTTTTT
CASSRRDFLTGELFF
>13|TRBD2|many|TRBJ2-3|TRBV5-1
TGCGCCAGCAGCCCCGCGGGAGCAGATACGCAGTATTTT
CASSPAGADTQYF
>16|NA|NA|TRBJ2-3|TRBV7-3
TGTGCCAGCAGCGATGGTGTAACACTTAGCACAGATACGCAGTATTTT
CASSDGVTLSTDTQYF
>14|TRBD1|many|TRBJ2-3|TRBV5-1
TGCGCCAGCAGCACCGGACAGGTTCCAGATACGCAGTATTTT
CASSTGQVPDTQYF
>18|TRBD2|NA|TRBJ2-1|TRBV7-8
TGTGCCAGCACCCTCAGCCTCGCCTTGGAGACTAGCGGTAATGAGCAGTTCTTC
CASTLSLALETSGNEQFF
>19|NA|NA|TRBJ2-5|TRBV6-5
TGTGCCAGCAGTTACTCGGGGGGCAGAAAGACCCCTTTCGACGAGACCCAGTACTTC
CASSYSGGRKTPFDETQYF
>12|NA|NA|TRBJ1-2|TRBV6-2/TRBV6-3
TGTGCCAGCAGTACCCTCCATGTCAGCTACACCTTC
CASSTLHVSYTF
>16|NA|few|TRBJ2-1|TRBV7-2
TGTGCCAGCAGCTTAGCTTCCCGAGGACCCTACAATGAGCAGTTCTTC
CASSLASRGPYNEQFF
>13|NA|NA|TRBJ2-5|TRBV4-1
TGCGCCAGCAGCCAAGACAGGGTTAATGAGCAGTACTTC
CASSQDRVNEQYF
>13|TRBD1|NA|TRBJ2-7|TRBV12-3/TRBV12-4
TGTGCCAGCAGTGGGACAGGGCCCTACGAGCAGTACTTC
CASSGTGPYEQYF
>15|NA|few|TRBJ2-2|TRBV27
TGTGCCAGCAGTAGAACCTTGACACCGGCCGGGGAGCTGTTTTTT
CASSRTLTPAGELFF
>14|NA|NA|TRBJ1-1|TRBV29-1
TGCAGCGTTACAGACAGGTTTTCGAACACTGAAGCTTTCTTT
CSVTDRFSNTEAFF